This T cell receptor beta chain was observed in a study of memory CD4+ T cells and cytomegalovirus serostatus. Study-level findings and limits: Repertoires predicted CMV serostatus with median bootstrapped AUC of 0.95.

The sort gate was single viable CD3+CD4+CD8-CD45RO+ cells for memory CD4+ T cells. About this clone: Its antigen is unknown.

Clones were read by immunoSEQ multiplex PCR, and TCRdb kept only the in-frame ones, dropping some. Of under 50,000 clones listed, around 80% are singletons. The sequencing sample was made of memory CD4+ T cells from blood. The sequence was collected from an adult in good health and CMV-seronegative.

CDR3 amino acids: CASSQNRVGEKLFF. The CDR3 nucleotides read TGCGCCAGCAGCCAAAACAGGGTAGGGGAAAAACTGTTTTTT. The chain recombines TRBV4-3 with TRBJ1-4, with a tentative D call TRBD1 (6 bases). CDR3 size: 14 residues. Germline V gene sequence: CDR1 LGHNA, CDR2 YSLEER. The V gene lost 2 bases and the J gene lost 8 bases, with 12 bases spanning the gap.